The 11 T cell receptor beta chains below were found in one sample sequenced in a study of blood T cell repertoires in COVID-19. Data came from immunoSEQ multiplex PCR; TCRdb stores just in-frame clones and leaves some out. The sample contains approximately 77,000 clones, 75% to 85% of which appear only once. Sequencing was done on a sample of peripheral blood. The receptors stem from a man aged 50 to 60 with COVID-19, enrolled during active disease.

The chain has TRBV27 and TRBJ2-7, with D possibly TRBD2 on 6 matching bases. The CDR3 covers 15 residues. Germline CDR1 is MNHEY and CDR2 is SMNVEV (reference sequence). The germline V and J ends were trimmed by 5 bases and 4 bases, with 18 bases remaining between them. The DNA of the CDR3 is TGTGCCAGCAGTATTTCGGGAGCAAGGCTGTACGAGCAGTACTTC. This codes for CASSISGARLYEQYF.

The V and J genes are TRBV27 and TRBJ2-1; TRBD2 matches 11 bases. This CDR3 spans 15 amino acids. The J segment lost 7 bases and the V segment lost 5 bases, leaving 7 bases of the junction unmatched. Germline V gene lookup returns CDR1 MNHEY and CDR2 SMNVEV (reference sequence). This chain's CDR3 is CASSTGTSGLNEQFF. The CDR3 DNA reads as TGTGCCAGCAGTACTGGGACTAGCGGTCTGAATGAGCAGTTCTTC.

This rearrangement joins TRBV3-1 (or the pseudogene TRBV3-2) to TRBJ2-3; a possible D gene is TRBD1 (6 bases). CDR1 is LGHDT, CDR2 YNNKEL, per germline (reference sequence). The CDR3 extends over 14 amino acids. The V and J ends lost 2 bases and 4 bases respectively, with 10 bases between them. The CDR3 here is CASSQQGSADTQYF. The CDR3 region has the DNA TGTGCCAGCAGCCAACAGGGGAGTGCAGATACGCAGTATTTT.

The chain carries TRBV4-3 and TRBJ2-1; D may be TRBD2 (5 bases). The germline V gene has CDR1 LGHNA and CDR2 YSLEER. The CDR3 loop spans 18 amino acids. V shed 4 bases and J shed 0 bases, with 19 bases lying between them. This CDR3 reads CASSPQALAVSSYNEQFF. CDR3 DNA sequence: TGCGCCAGCAGCCCCCAGGCTCTAGCTGTTAGCTCCTACAATGAGCAGTTCTTC.

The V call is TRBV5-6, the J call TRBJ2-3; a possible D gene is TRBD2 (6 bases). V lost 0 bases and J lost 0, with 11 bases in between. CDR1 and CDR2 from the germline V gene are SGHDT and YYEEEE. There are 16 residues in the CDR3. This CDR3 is CASSLGLGRSTDTQYF. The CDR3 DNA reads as TGTGCCAGCAGCTTGGGACTAGGTCGGAGCACAGATACGCAGTATTTT.

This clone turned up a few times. Here the CDR3 reads CASSEGTGFNYGYTF. CDR3 DNA: TGTGCCAGCAGTGAAGGGACAGGCTTTAACTATGGCTACACCTTC. The genes are TRBV6-1 and TRBJ1-2; 7 bases are a match to TRBD1. The germline CDR1 and CDR2 sequences are MNHNS and SASEGT. The ends lost 1 base at V and 1 base at J; junction bases unmatched: 3. CDR3 length: 15 amino acids.

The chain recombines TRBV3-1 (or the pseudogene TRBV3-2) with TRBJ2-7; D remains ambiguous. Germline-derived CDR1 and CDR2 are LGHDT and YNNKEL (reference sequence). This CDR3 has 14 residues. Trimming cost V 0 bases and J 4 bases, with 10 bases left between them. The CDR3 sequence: CASSQDSITYEQYF. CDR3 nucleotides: TGTGCCAGCAGCCAAGATTCGATCACTTACGAGCAGTACTTC.

CDR3 in amino acids: CASSSEGYGYTF. The CDR3 nucleotides read TGTGCCAGCAGCTCCGAGGGCTATGGCTACACCTTC. The J gene is TRBJ1-2, the V gene TRBV7-2; D is ambiguous. Germline values: CDR1 SGHTA, CDR2 FQGNSA. The CDR3 is 12 amino acids. V shed 4 bases and J shed 4 bases, with 7 bases lying between them.

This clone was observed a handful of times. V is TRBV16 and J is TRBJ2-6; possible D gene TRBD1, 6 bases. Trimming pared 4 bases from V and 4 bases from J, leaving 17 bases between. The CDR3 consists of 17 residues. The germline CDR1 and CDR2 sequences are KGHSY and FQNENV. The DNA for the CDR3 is TGTGCCAGCAGCCGGGCCACAGGGACCCTCGGGGCCAACGTCCTGACTTTC. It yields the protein CASSRATGTLGANVLTF.

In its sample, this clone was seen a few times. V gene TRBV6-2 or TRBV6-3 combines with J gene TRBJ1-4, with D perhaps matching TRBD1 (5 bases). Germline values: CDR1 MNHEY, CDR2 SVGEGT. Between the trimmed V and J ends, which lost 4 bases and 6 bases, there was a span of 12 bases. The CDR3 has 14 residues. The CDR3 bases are TGTGCCAGCAGTTTCCGCAGGGTGGATGAAAAACTGTTTTTT. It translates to CASSFRRVDEKLFF.

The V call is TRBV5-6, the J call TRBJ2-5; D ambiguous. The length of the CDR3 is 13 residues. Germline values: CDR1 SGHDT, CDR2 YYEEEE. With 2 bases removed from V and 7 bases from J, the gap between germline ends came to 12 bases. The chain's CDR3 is CASSLNRYGTQYF. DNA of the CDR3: TGTGCCAGCAGCTTAAATAGATATGGGACCCAGTACTTC.